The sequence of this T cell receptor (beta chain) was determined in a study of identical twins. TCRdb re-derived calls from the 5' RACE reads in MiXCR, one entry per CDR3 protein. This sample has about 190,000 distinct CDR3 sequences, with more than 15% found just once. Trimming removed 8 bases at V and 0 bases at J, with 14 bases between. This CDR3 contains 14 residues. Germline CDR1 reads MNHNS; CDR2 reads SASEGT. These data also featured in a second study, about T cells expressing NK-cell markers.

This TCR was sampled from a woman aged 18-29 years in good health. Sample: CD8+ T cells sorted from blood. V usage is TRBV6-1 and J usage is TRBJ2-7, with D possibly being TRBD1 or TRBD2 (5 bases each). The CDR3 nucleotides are TGTGCCAGCCATACGGGGCTCAGCTCCTACGAGCAGTACTTC. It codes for CASHTGLSSYEQYF.